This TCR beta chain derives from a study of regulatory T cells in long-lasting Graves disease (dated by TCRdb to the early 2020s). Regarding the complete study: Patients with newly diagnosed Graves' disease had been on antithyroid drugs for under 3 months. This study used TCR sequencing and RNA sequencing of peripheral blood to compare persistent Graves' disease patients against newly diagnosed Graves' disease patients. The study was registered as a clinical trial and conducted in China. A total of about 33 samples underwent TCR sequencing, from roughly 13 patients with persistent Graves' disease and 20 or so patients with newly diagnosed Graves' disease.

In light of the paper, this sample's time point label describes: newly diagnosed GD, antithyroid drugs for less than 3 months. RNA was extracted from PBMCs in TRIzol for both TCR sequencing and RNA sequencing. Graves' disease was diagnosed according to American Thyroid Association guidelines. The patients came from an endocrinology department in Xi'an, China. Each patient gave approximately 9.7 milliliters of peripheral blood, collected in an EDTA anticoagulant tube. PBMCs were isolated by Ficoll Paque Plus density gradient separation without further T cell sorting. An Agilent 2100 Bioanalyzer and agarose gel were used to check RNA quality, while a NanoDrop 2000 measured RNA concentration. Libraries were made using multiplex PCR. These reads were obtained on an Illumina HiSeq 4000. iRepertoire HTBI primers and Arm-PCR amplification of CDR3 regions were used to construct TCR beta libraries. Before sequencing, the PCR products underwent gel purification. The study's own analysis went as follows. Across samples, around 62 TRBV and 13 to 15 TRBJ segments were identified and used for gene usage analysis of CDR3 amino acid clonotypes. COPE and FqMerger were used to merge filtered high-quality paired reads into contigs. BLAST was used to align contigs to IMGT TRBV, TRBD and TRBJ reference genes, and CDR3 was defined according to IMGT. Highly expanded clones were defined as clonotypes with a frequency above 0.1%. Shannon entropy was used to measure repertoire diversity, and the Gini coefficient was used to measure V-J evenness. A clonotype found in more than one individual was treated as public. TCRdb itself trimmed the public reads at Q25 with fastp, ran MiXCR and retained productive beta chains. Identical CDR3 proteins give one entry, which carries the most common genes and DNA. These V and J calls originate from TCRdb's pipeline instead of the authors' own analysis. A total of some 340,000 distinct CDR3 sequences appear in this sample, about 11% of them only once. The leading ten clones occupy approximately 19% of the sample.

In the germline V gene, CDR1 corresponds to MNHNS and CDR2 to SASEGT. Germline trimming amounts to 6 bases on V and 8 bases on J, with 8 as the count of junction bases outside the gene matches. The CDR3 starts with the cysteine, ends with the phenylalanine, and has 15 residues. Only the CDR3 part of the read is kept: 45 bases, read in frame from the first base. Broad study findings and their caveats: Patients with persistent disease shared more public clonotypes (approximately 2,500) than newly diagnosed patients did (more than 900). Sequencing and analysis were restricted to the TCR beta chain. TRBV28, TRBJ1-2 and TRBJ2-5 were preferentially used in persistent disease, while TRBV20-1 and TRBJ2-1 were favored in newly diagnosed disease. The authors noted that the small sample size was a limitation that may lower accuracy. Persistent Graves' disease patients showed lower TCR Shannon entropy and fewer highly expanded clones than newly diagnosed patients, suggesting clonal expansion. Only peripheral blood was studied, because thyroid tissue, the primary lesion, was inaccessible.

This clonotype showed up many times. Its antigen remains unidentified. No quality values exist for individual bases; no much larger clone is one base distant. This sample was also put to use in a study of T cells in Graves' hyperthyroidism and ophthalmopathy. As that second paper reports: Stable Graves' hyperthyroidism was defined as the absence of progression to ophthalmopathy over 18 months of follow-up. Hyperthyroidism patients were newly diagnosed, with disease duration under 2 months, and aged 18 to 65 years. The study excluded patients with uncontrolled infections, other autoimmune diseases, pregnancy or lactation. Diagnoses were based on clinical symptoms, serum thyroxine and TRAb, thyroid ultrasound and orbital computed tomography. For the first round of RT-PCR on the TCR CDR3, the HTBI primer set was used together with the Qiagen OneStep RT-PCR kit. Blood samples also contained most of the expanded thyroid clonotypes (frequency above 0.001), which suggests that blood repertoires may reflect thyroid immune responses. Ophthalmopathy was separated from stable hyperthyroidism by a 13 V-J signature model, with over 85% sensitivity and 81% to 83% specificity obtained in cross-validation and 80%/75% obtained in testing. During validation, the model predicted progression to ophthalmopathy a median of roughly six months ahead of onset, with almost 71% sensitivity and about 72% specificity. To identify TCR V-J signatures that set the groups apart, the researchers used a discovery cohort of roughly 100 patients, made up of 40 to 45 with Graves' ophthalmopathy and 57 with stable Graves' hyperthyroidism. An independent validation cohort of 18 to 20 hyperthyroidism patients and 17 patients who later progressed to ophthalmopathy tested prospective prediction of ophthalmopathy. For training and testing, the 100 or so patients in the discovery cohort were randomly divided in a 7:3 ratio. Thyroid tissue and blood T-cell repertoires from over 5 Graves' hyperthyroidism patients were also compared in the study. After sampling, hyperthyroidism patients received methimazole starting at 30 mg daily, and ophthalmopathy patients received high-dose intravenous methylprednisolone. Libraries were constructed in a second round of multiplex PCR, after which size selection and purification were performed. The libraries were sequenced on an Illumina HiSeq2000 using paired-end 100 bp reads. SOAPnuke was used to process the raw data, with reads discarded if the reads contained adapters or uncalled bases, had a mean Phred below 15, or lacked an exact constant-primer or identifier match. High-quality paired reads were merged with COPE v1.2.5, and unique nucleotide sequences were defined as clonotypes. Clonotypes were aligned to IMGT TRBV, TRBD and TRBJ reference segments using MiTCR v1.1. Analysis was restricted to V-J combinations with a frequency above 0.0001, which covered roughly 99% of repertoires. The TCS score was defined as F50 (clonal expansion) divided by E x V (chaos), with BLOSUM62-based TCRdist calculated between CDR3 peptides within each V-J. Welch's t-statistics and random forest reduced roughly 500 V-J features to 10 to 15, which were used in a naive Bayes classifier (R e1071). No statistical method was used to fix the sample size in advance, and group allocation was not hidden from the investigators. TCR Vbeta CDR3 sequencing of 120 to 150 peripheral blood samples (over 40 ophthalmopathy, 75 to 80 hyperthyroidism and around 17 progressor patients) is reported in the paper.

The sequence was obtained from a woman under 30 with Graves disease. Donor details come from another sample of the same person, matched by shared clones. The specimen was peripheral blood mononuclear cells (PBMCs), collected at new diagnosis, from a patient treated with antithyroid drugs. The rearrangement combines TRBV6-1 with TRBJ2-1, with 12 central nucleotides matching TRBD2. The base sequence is TGTGCCAGCAGAAGACTAGCGGGAGATTCGTATGAGCAGTTCTTC. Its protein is CASRRLAGDSYEQFF.